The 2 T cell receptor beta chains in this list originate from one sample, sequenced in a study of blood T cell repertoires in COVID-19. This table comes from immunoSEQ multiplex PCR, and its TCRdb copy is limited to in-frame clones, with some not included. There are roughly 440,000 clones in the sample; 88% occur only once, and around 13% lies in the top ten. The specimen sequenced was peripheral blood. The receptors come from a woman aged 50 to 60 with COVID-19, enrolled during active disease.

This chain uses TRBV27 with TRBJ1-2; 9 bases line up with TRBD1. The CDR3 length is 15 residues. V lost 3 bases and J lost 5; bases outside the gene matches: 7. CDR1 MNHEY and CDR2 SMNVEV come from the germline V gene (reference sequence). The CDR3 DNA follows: TGTGCCAGCAGTTTGGACAGGGGCCCCCTTTATGGCTACACCTTC. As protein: CASSLDRGPLYGYTF.

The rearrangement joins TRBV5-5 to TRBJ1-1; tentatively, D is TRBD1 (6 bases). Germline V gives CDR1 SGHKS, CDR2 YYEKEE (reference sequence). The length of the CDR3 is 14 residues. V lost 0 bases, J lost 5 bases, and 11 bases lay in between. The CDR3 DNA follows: TGTGCCAGCAGCTTGGCCAAGGGGGTGACTGAAGCTTTCTTT. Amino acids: CASSLAKGVTEAFF.